The 30 T cell receptor beta chains presented below share a single source sample, sequenced in a study of T cells in localized non-small cell lung cancer. Generated by immunoSEQ multiplex PCR, the TCRdb table keeps only in-frame clones and is missing some. The profile covers some 85,000 clones, with around 80% appearing a single time and roughly 21% taken by the ten largest. The starting material was PBMCs, obtained before any cancer treatment. The receptors were sampled from a man aged 40 to 75 with stage II squamous cell lung carcinoma.

This clone came up once. The chain carries TRBV18 and TRBJ1-1; D is ambiguous. Trimming took 4 bases from V and 1 from J, leaving 10 bases between them. CDR1 is KGHSH, CDR2 LQKENI, per germline. CDR3 size: 14 residues. CDR3 in amino acids: CASSLVGGNTEAFF. CDR3 in DNA: TGTGCCAGCTCACTGGTAGGCGGGAACACTGAAGCTTTCTTT.

This chain uses TRBV7-9 with TRBJ1-5, with D possibly TRBD1 on 6 matching bases. CDR1 and CDR2 (germline): SEHNR, FQNEAQ (reference sequence). The CDR3 is 14 residues long. V lost 10 bases and J lost 2, with 15 bases in between. The CDR3 DNA sequence: TGTGCCACCCAGGGGTTAACGGGCAATCAGCCCCAGCATTTT. It encodes CATQGLTGNQPQHF.

The chain uses TRBV7-3 and TRBJ2-6, with D unclear. From germline, CDR1 is SGHTA and CDR2 FQGTGA. The CDR3 spans 13 residues. V lost 6 bases, J lost 1 base, and 4 bases lay in between. The CDR3 bases are TGTGCCAGCAGGCCTTCTGGGGCCAACGTCCTGACTTTC. It specifies CASRPSGANVLTF.

CDR3 nucleotide sequence: TGTGCCAGCAGATTCACCGGGACACAGAACACTGAAGCTTTCTTT. It yields the protein CASRFTGTQNTEAFF. This chain uses TRBV11-2 with TRBJ1-1, with D possibly being TRBD1 (6 bases). This CDR3 contains 15 residues. Per germline, CDR1 SGHAT and CDR2 FQNNGV. V was pared by 6 bases and J by 1 base, with 15 bases between.

The rearrangement links TRBV30 to TRBJ2-7; D is perhaps TRBD1 (5 bases). This CDR3 contains 14 residues. The V gene's germline CDR1 is GTSNPN and CDR2 SVGIG (reference sequence). The ends were cut back, 5 bases at V and 3 bases at J, with 17 bases in the middle. As DNA, the CDR3 is TGTGCCTGGGGCCATGAGGACACCTTCTACGAGCAGTACTTC. Its translation: CAWGHEDTFYEQYF.

V and J are TRBV19 and TRBJ2-1, with D perhaps TRBD2 (6 bases). V lost 10 bases and J lost 10, with 14 bases in between. The CDR3 consists of 11 residues. Germline V gene lookup returns CDR1 LNHDA and CDR2 SQIVND (reference sequence). In DNA, the CDR3 is TGTGCCACTCGAGAGGGACTGGAGCAGTTCTTC. It translates to CATREGLEQFF.

The rearrangement joins TRBV5-5 to TRBJ1-6; D is uncertain. CDR3 length: 15 amino acids. V was trimmed by 8 bases and J by 7 bases, leaving 19 bases between them. Germline V lookup: CDR1 SGHKS, CDR2 YYEKEE (reference sequence). The CDR3 sequence: CASSGWERSNSPLHF. The CDR3 nucleotides read TGTGCCAGTAGTGGGTGGGAGAGGAGCAATTCACCCCTCCACTTT.

This chain connects TRBV7-2 to TRBJ2-7; weak D call: TRBD2 (6 bases). This CDR3 contains 15 residues. V shed 3 bases and J shed 3 bases, with 15 bases lying between them. CDR1 is SGHTA, CDR2 FQGNSA, per germline. The CDR3 here is CASSFSPSANYEQYF. In nucleotides, the CDR3 is TGTGCCAGCAGCTTCTCGCCTAGCGCCAACTACGAGCAGTACTTC.

The CDR3 sequence is CASSSVKTPSGQLNYGYTF. CDR3 nucleotides: TGTGCCAGCAGCTCGGTCAAAACTCCATCCGGCCAGCTTAACTATGGCTACACCTTC. The chain recombines TRBV11-2 with TRBJ1-2; unclear D gene. Deletions cut 4 bases from V and 1 base from J, with 25 bases between. The CDR3 has 19 amino acids. The germline V gene encodes CDR1 SGHAT and CDR2 FQNNGV.

The V call is TRBV27, the J call TRBJ2-7; D call uncertain. Germline V lookup: CDR1 MNHEY, CDR2 SMNVEV (reference sequence). V was trimmed by 2 bases and J by 2 bases, leaving 7 bases between them. The CDR3 length is 13 residues. CDR3 region: CASSLGVTYEQYF. In DNA form, the CDR3 reads TGTGCCAGCAGTTTAGGGGTTACCTACGAGCAGTACTTC.

This clone was observed a few times. Other DNA variants within this sample encode the same CDR3. The chain recombines TRBV6-1 with TRBJ2-3; D gene uncertain. Deletions cut 1 base from V and 6 bases from J, with 8 bases between. This CDR3 comprises 13 residues. Germline CDR1 reads MNHNS; CDR2 reads SASEGT. This CDR3 is CASSEGTPDTQYF. In nucleotides, the CDR3 is TGTGCCAGCAGTGAAGGGACGCCTGATACGCAGTATTTT.

The chain joins TRBV28 to TRBJ2-1, with TRBD2 as a possible D gene (5 bases). This CDR3 has 17 residues. The V and J ends lost 2 bases and 6 bases respectively, with 20 bases between them. CDR1 and CDR2 (germline): MDHEN, SYDVKM. CDR3 sequence: CASSLAPLASPVNEQFF. The CDR3 coding sequence is TGTGCCAGCAGTTTAGCCCCCCTAGCCTCCCCTGTCAATGAGCAGTTCTTC.

A few counts support this clone. The chain has TRBV10-2 and TRBJ1-2; D not resolved. The V and J ends lost 6 bases and 1 base respectively, with 6 bases between them. Per the germline V gene, CDR1 is WSHSY and CDR2 is SAAADI. The CDR3 is 12 residues long. This chain's CDR3 is CASRADNYGYTF. The CDR3 nucleotides are TGCGCCAGCAGGGCGGATAACTATGGCTACACCTTC.

This chain joins TRBV18 and TRBJ2-7; D possibly corresponds to TRBD1 (5 bases). Per germline, CDR1 KGHSH and CDR2 LQKENI. V gave up 4 bases and J gave up 5 bases, with 15 bases separating them. CDR3 length: 14 residues. CDR3 protein: CASSLTQGEHEQYF. CDR3 nucleotide sequence: TGTGCCAGCTCACTAACGCAGGGTGAACACGAGCAGTACTTC.

The rearrangement joins TRBV5-4 to TRBJ1-2, with D perhaps TRBD1 (5 bases). V was shortened by 3 bases and J by 8 bases, with 11 bases between the two germline ends. CDR3 length equals 12 residues. Germline values: CDR1 SGHNT, CDR2 YYREEE (reference sequence). CDR3 amino acids: CASSYQGAGYTF. CDR3 sequence (DNA): TGTGCCAGCAGCTACCAAGGGGCCGGCTACACCTTC.

A few counts support this clone. The V gene is TRBV5-4, the J gene TRBJ1-3, with a tentative D call TRBD1 (5 bases). With 4 bases removed from V and 4 bases from J, the gap between germline ends came to 9 bases. CDR1 and CDR2 (germline): SGHNT, YYREEE (reference sequence). The CDR3 consists of 13 residues. The DNA of the CDR3 is TGTGCCAGCAGCGGGGACGGGGGAAACACCATATATTTT. Its translation: CASSGDGGNTIYF.

V gene TRBV7-3 combines with J gene TRBJ2-7; the D gene is possibly TRBD1 (6 bases). In germline, CDR1 is SGHTA, CDR2 FQGTGA. V lost 5 bases, J lost 3 bases, and 11 bases lay in between. The CDR3 loop spans 13 amino acids. CDR3 sequence (DNA): TGTGCCAGCAGCCAAGGACAGCTCTACGAGCAGTACTTC. Residues: CASSQGQLYEQYF.

The genes are TRBV18 and TRBJ1-1; D unclear. V dropped 1 base and J dropped 1 base, with 10 bases sitting between them. Germline V lookup: CDR1 KGHSH, CDR2 LQKENI. This CDR3 is 15 amino acids long. CDR3 amino acids: CASSPRRATNTEAFF. Here the CDR3 DNA reads TGTGCCAGCTCACCACGTCGGGCCACGAACACTGAAGCTTTCTTT. Looking up the rest from reference TRBV18 and TRBJ1-1 gives the full variable domain: NAGVMQNPRHLVRRRGQEARLRCSPMKGHSHVYWYRQLPEEGLKFMVYLQKENIIDESGMPKERFSAEFPKEGPSILRIQQVVRGDSAAYFCASSPRRATNTEAFFGQGTRLTVV.

Only a few counts were recorded for this clone. J is TRBJ2-7 and V is TRBV6-1; no definite D call. The germline V and J ends were trimmed by 7 bases and 1 base, with 11 bases remaining between them. The CDR3 loop spans 13 amino acids. Germline V gives CDR1 MNHNS, CDR2 SASEGT. CDR3 sequence: CASILDRSYEQYF. CDR3 nucleotide sequence: TGTGCCAGCATCCTCGACCGTTCCTACGAGCAGTACTTC.

The rearrangement links TRBV7-2 to TRBJ1-2; TRBD1 matches at 7 bases. Looked up from germline, CDR1 is SGHTA and CDR2 is FQGNSA. This CDR3 spans 14 amino acids. The ends lost 5 bases at V and 2 bases at J; junction bases unmatched: 5. CDR3 DNA sequence: TGTGCCAGCAGCCGCGCGACAGGGAACTATGGCTACACCTTC. This sequence encodes CASSRATGNYGYTF.

The chain combines TRBV5-6 with TRBJ1-5; D possibly corresponds to TRBD1 (6 bases). The germline V gene encodes CDR1 SGHDT and CDR2 YYEEEE. The CDR3 consists of 15 residues. V lost 4 bases and J 5 bases, leaving 16 bases between the germline ends. CDR3 sequence: CASSPSGTQYQPQHF. CDR3 DNA: TGTGCCAGCAGCCCCTCCGGGACACAATATCAGCCCCAGCATTTT.

CDR3 sequence reads: CASSPSGTGPYGYTF. CDR3 coding DNA: TGTGCCAGCAGCCCGTCCGGGACAGGGCCCTATGGCTACACCTTC. The chain joins TRBV14 to TRBJ1-2, with 9 bases aligning to TRBD1. V gave up 4 bases and J gave up 4 bases; unmatched junction bases: 7. Germline loops: CDR1 SGHDN, CDR2 FVKESK. There are 15 residues in the CDR3.

The V call is TRBV18, the J call TRBJ1-3; D perhaps matches TRBD1 (5 bases). The CDR3 is 15 amino acids. Germline values: CDR1 KGHSH, CDR2 LQKENI. Trimming took off 6 bases at V and 0 bases at J, with 12 bases between the two ends. Here the CDR3 DNA reads TGTGCCAGCTCGCAAGGGACGAGCTCTGGAAACACCATATATTTT. Its translation is CASSQGTSSGNTIYF.

The chain carries TRBV9 and TRBJ2-7, with D hard to call. The CDR3 loop spans 14 amino acids. Trimming pared 3 bases from V and 0 bases from J, leaving 10 bases between. Germline CDR1 is SGDLS and CDR2 is YYNGEE. The CDR3 DNA sequence: TGTGCCAGCAGCGCCCGACTTAGCTCCTACGAGCAGTACTTC. Translation gives CASSARLSSYEQYF.

This chain links TRBV4-3 with TRBJ2-7, with D possibly being TRBD2 (6 bases). Germline V gene data show CDR1 as LGHNA and CDR2 as YSLEER. CDR3 length: 16 amino acids. V lost 0 bases and J 7 bases, leaving 19 bases between the germline ends. Written as DNA, the CDR3 is TGCGCCAGCAGCCAAGAGGAGGGACCCACTGTTCGGGAGCAGTACTTC. Its translation is CASSQEEGPTVREQYF.

The chain recombines TRBV9 with TRBJ2-3, with 9 bases fitting TRBD1. Germline V gene lookup returns CDR1 SGDLS and CDR2 YYNGEE. This CDR3 has 16 residues. Trimming took 4 bases from V and 4 from J; bases not matched to a gene: 10. The CDR3 sequence is CASSPRAGQGSDTQYF. CDR3 nucleotides: TGTGCCAGCAGCCCCCGAGCGGGACAGGGATCAGATACGCAGTATTTT.

The rearrangement uses TRBV4-1 and TRBJ1-4; D call uncertain. With 1 base removed from V and 0 bases from J, the gap between germline ends came to 9 bases. The germline gives CDR1 MGHRA, CDR2 YSYEKL. The CDR3 is 16 residues long. The CDR3, as DNA: TGCGCCAGCAGCCAAGGAACGGCTGCAACTAATGAAAAACTGTTTTTT. Amino acid sequence: CASSQGTAATNEKLFF.

The chain couples TRBV19 to TRBJ2-5; D is undetermined. The better agreement between TRBJ2-7 and the DNA end casts doubt on the J call. The CDR3 is 15 residues long. Germline V CDR1 and CDR2: LNHDA, SQIVND (reference sequence). The CDR3 loop is CASSKASPTDYEQYF. CDR3 bases: TGTGCCAGTAGTAAGGCTTCACCCACGGACTACGAGCAGTACTTC.

The chain joins TRBV2 to TRBJ2-7; D may be TRBD2 (6 bases). Trimming stripped 6 bases from V and 0 bases from J, with 12 bases between. The CDR3 is 14 residues long. Germline CDR1 reads SNHLY; CDR2 reads FYNNEI. The CDR3 spells CASRGDSSSYEQYF. The DNA of the CDR3 is TGTGCCAGCAGAGGGGACTCTAGCTCCTACGAGCAGTACTTC.

This clone is a singleton in its sample. This chain connects TRBV10-3 to TRBJ1-3; D remains unclear. V was shortened by 0 bases and J by 0 bases, with 15 bases between the two germline ends. Germline V gives CDR1 ENHRY, CDR2 SYGVKD. The CDR3 runs to 18 residues. CDR3 in amino acids: CAISESGYSAASGNTIYF. The CDR3 DNA sequence: TGTGCCATCAGTGAGTCGGGCTATTCGGCGGCCTCTGGAAACACCATATATTTT.